The 13 T cell receptor beta chains in this list originate from one sample, sequenced in a study of blood T cell repertoires in COVID-19. Sequenced by immunoSEQ multiplex PCR; TCRdb stores in-frame clones only, minus some. The sample records 200,000 to 300,000 clones, 88% being singletons. Sequencing was carried out using peripheral blood. The receptor set was obtained from a man older than 75 with acute or convalescent COVID-19.

This clone was counted once. The gene calls are TRBV6-4 and TRBJ2-4; perhaps TRBD2 as D (5 bases). V lost 7 bases and J lost 8, with 15 bases in between. Germline CDR1 MRHNA, CDR2 SNTAGT. This CDR3 spans 13 amino acids. CDR3 region: CASILEGGDIQYF. In DNA, the CDR3 is TGTGCCAGCATCCTCGAGGGTGGAGACATTCAGTACTTC.

CDR3 residues: CAISESAGGRRNEQFF. CDR3 coding DNA: TGTGCCATCAGTGAGTCGGCGGGGGGGCGTCGAAATGAGCAGTTCTTC. The chain carries TRBV10-3 and TRBJ2-1; TRBD2 matches at 9 bases. CDR1 and CDR2 from the germline V gene are ENHRY and SYGVKD. J lost 7 bases, V lost 0 bases, and 7 bases had no gene match. The CDR3 is 16 amino acids.

This sequence joins TRBV7-9 and TRBJ2-1; the match to TRBD1 covers 7 bases. This CDR3 comprises 16 residues. V dropped 6 bases and J dropped 2; count of bases not matched to a gene: 10. Germline V CDR1 and CDR2: SEHNR, FQNEAQ (reference sequence). CDR3 sequence: CASRYQGDVTYNEQFF. As DNA, the CDR3 is TGTGCCAGCAGGTACCAGGGGGACGTAACCTACAATGAGCAGTTCTTC.

This chain joins TRBV7-3 and TRBJ2-3, with D tentatively TRBD2 (7 bases). Germline V gene sequence: CDR1 SGHTA, CDR2 FQGTGA. The CDR3 is made up of 15 amino acids. V dropped 5 bases and J dropped 0 bases, with 12 bases sitting between them. This chain's CDR3 is CASSHRGGSTDTQYF. CDR3 bases: TGTGCCAGCAGCCATAGGGGGGGCAGCACAGATACGCAGTATTTT.

This clone appeared a single time. The rearrangement links TRBV3-1 (or the pseudogene TRBV3-2) to TRBJ2-7; 9 nucleotides match TRBD2. The CDR3 is made up of 19 amino acids. In germline, CDR1 is LGHDT, CDR2 YNNKEL (reference sequence). Trimming took 3 bases from V and 0 from J; bases not matched to a gene: 15. CDR3 residues: CASSHHLRGASGVSYEQYF. CDR3 nucleotides: TGTGCCAGCAGCCATCACCTTAGGGGAGCTAGCGGGGTCTCCTACGAGCAGTACTTC.

The rearrangement uses TRBV7-2 and TRBJ2-7, with TRBD2 identical over 10 bases. The CDR3 sequence is 15 residues long. Losses at the gene ends were 7 bases for V and 7 bases for J; bases not matched to a gene: 13. CDR1 is SGHTA, CDR2 FQGNSA, per germline. This CDR3 is CASTPQAGGLIEQYF. The CDR3 nucleotides are TGTGCCAGCACCCCCCAAGCGGGAGGGTTAATAGAGCAGTACTTC.

CDR3 sequence reads: CASSLVSGRAETQYF. In DNA, the CDR3 is TGTGCCAGCAGCTTAGTTAGCGGGAGAGCTGAGACCCAGTACTTC. The rearrangement joins TRBV7-2 to TRBJ2-5; TRBD2 aligns across 9 bases. With 1 base clipped from V and 5 bases from J, the junction kept 5 bases outside the gene matches. The germline V gene encodes CDR1 SGHTA and CDR2 FQGNSA. This CDR3 is built from 15 residues.

This chain joins TRBV5-1 and TRBJ2-7; a weak D match, TRBD2 (5 bases). CDR1 and CDR2 (germline): SGHRS, YFSETQ. CDR3 size: 13 residues. The V gene lost 4 bases and the J gene lost 0 bases, with 8 bases spanning the gap. DNA of the CDR3: TGCGCCAGCAGCCGTGAGGGCTCCTACGAGCAGTACTTC. Translating it yields CASSREGSYEQYF.

The DNA of the CDR3 is TGTGCCAGCAGTGAAGCGGGACTCTTATACGAGCAGTACTTC. It codes for CASSEAGLLYEQYF. The rearrangement uses TRBV6-1 and TRBJ2-7; tentative D call: TRBD2 (6 bases). The CDR3 loop spans 14 amino acids. Trimming removed 0 bases at V and 4 bases at J, with 10 bases between. Germline CDR1 MNHNS, CDR2 SASEGT.

The J gene is TRBJ2-3, the V gene TRBV29-1, with 9 bases lining up with TRBD2. The V gene end was trimmed by 4 bases and the J gene end by 1 base; junction bases not matched to a gene: 3. Germline CDR1 and CDR2: SQVTM and ANQGSEA. The CDR3 length is 14 residues. CDR3 protein: CSVGRLAGTDTQYF. For the CDR3, the DNA is TGCAGCGTTGGCCGACTAGCGGGCACAGATACGCAGTATTTT.

V gene TRBV29-1 combines with J gene TRBJ2-5; tentatively, D is TRBD1 (6 bases). Deletions cut 7 bases from V and 2 bases from J, with 14 bases between. The CDR3 is made up of 13 amino acids. Germline CDR1 SQVTM, CDR2 ANQGSEA. This chain's CDR3 is CSASGQHQETQYF. The CDR3 nucleotides read TGCAGCGCCTCGGGACAACATCAAGAGACCCAGTACTTC.

The V gene is TRBV6-5, the J gene TRBJ2-7, with D possibly matching TRBD1 (5 bases). Germline CDR1 and CDR2: MNHEY and SVGAGI. With 4 bases removed from V and 0 bases from J, the gap between germline ends came to 10 bases. The length of the CDR3 is 14 residues. CDR3 residues: CASSWGDSSYEQYF. CDR3 coding DNA: TGTGCCAGCAGTTGGGGTGACAGCTCCTACGAGCAGTACTTC.

The chain recombines TRBV29-1 with TRBJ1-1; D unclear. The CDR3 spans 13 residues. V was clipped by 4 bases and J by 3 bases, with 12 bases between them. The germline gives CDR1 SQVTM, CDR2 ANQGSEA. DNA of the CDR3: TGCAGCGTTGTCGATCACCAGGACACTGAAGCTTTCTTT. Residues: CSVVDHQDTEAFF.